There are many counts of the clone carrying this T cell receptor beta chain. This specimen belongs to a study of CD4 and CD8 cells across lung adenocarcinoma regions. TCRdb analysed the PCR reads with MiXCR anew, one entry per CDR3 protein. The table lists around 18,000 distinct CDR3 sequences, 45% to 60% of them singletons. This receptor was obtained from a female donor with lung adenocarcinoma. The CD4 and CD8 labels of this study may be unreliable. Sequenced input: CD8+ T cells from the center of a lung tumor.

CDR3 amino acids: CASSYAGQGETQYF. CDR3 DNA: TGTGCCAGCAGTTACGCTGGGCAGGGAGAGACCCAGTACTTC. This sequence joins TRBV6-5 and TRBJ2-5; tentatively, D is TRBD1 (5 bases). The ends were cut back, 2 bases at V and 4 bases at J, with 11 bases in the middle. The germline gives CDR1 MNHEY, CDR2 SVGAGI. The CDR3 has 14 amino acids.